The entry below describes one TCR beta chain. The antigen remains unidentified. Looked up from germline, CDR1 is SQVTM and CDR2 is ANQGSEA. There are 13 residues in the CDR3. V was trimmed by 8 bases and J by 2 bases, leaving 12 bases between them. Clones were read by immunoSEQ multiplex PCR, and TCRdb kept only the in-frame ones, dropping some. The sample lists 80,000 or so clones, less than 95% occurring once. The entry originates in a study of OX40 agonist ivuxolimab in advanced cancers. Across the study: Hepatocellular carcinoma, melanoma, renal cell or head and neck cancer was diagnosed in the dose-escalation patients.

Findings of the study overall: CD8+ T cells showed, on average, more clonal expansion than CD4+ cells. At 0.1 to 3.0 mg/kg, CD4+ and CD8+ blood T cells expanded clonally by week 6.

The chain combines TRBV29-1 with TRBJ2-2; D remains unclear. The sample was CD4+ or CD8+ T cells sorted from blood, taken in a trial of the OX40 agonist ivuxolimab. The clonotype comes from an adult with an advanced solid tumor such as melanoma, head and neck, liver or kidney cancer. CDR3 DNA sequence: TGCAGCCTGGACCGCCCTAACACCGGGGAGCTGTTTTTT. As protein: CSLDRPNTGELFF.